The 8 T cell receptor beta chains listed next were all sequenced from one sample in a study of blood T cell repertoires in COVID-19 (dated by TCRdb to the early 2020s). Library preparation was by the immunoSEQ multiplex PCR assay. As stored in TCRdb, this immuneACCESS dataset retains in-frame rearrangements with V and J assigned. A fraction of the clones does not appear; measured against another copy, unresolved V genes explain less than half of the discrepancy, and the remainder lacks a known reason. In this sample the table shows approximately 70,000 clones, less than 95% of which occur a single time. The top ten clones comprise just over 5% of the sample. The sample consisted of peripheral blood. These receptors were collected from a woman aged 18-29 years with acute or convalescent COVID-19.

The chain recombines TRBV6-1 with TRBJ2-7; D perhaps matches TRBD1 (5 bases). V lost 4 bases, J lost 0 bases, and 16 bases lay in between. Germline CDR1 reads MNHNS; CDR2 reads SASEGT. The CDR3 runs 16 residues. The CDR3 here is CASSGLRQPYSYEQYF. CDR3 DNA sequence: TGTGCCAGCAGTGGACTGCGACAGCCCTACTCCTACGAGCAGTACTTC.

The CDR3 DNA follows: TGTGCCAGCAGCTCGCAGACTAGCGGGGTTTACAATGAGCAGTTCTTC. It translates to CASSSQTSGVYNEQFF. This rearrangement joins TRBV5-4 to TRBJ2-1; 11 bases align to TRBD2. Germline trimming cut 3 bases from V and 4 bases from J; bases unmatched to any gene: 6. The CDR3 has 16 residues. The germline V gene encodes CDR1 SGHNT and CDR2 YYREEE (reference sequence).

CDR3 residues: CASSLVGQGGNTEAFF. CDR3 coding DNA: TGCGCCAGCAGCTTGGTGGGACAGGGCGGAAATACTGAAGCTTTCTTT. V is TRBV5-1 and J is TRBJ1-1, with 9 bases that match TRBD1. Trimming took 0 bases from V and 5 from J; bases not matched to a gene: 8. The CDR3 runs to 16 residues. Germline V gene sequence: CDR1 SGHRS, CDR2 YFSETQ.

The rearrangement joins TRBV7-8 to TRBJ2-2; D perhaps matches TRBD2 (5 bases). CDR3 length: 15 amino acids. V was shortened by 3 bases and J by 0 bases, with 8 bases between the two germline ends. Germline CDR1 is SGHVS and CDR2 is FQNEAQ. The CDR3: CASSFRDSNTGELFF. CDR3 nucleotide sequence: TGTGCCAGCAGCTTTCGGGATTCGAACACCGGGGAGCTGTTTTTT.

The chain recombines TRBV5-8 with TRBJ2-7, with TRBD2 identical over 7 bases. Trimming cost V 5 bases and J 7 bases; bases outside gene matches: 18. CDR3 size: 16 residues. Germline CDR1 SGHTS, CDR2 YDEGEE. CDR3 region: CASSRGSLGGVGEQYF. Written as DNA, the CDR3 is TGTGCCAGCAGTCGCGGCTCCTTGGGGGGGGTCGGGGAGCAGTACTTC.

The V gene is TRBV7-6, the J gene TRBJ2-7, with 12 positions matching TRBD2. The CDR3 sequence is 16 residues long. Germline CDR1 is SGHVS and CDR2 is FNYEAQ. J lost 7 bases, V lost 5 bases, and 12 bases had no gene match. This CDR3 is CASSPTPTSGRSEQYF. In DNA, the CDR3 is TGTGCCAGCAGCCCAACACCTACTAGCGGGAGGAGTGAGCAGTACTTC.

CDR3 sequence reads: CASSEGGGTYNEQFF. The CDR3, as DNA: TGTGCCAGCAGTGAAGGGGGGGGGACCTACAATGAGCAGTTCTTC. The rearrangement uses TRBV25-1 and TRBJ2-1; 7 nucleotides line up with TRBD2. Germline V CDR1 and CDR2: MGHDK, SYGVNS. This CDR3 is built from 15 residues. V lost 2 bases and J lost 2; bases outside the gene matches: 3.

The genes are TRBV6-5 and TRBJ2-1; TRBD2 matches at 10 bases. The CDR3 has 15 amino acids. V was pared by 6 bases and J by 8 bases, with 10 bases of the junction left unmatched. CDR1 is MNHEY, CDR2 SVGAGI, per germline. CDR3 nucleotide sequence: TGTGCCAGCAGAGGCCCTAGCGGGAGAGGCTATGAGCAGTTCTTC. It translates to CASRGPSGRGYEQFF.